Given below is one TCR beta chain in context. Its target is not known. This CDR3 is 15 amino acids long. V lost 6 bases, J lost 5 bases, and 17 bases lay in between. Looked up from germline, CDR1 is KGHSH and CDR2 is LQKENI. PCR amplification relied on 60 Vbeta primers (plus 13 Jbeta primers). Data came from immunoSEQ multiplex PCR; TCRdb stores just in-frame clones and leaves some out. This listing includes 40,000 to 60,000 clones. The record originates from a study of cytomegalovirus exposure and HLA in healthy donors. Study as a whole: Early release data held 85 million or so unique TCRs from HLA-typed donors.

Overall study results and limits: TRBV6-2, TRBV6-3 and some other V segments were excluded as indistinguishable. In an earlier analysis, most TCR beta V segments were productive about 87% or about 30% of the time. Researchers reportedly found TCR beta sequences accurately predicted most subjects' HLA-A and HLA-B alleles.

This clonotype was obtained from a female donor in good health and CMV-seronegative. This rearrangement joins TRBV18 to TRBJ1-5; D ambiguous. Specimen: PBMCs. The CDR3 sequence is CASSLGVFADQPQHF. Here the CDR3 DNA reads TGTGCCAGCTCCCTCGGGGTGTTCGCTGATCAGCCCCAGCATTTT.